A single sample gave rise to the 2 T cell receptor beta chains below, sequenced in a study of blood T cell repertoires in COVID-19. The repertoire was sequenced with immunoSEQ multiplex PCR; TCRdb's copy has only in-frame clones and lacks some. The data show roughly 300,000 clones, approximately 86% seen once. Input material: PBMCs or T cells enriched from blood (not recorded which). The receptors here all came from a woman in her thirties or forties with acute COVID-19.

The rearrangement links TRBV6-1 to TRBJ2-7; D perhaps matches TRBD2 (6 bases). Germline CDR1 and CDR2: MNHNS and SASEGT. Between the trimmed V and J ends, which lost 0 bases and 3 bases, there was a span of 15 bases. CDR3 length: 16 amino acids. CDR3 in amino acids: CASSEALSGRIYEQYF. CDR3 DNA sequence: TGTGCCAGCAGTGAAGCGTTGAGCGGGCGGATCTACGAGCAGTACTTC.

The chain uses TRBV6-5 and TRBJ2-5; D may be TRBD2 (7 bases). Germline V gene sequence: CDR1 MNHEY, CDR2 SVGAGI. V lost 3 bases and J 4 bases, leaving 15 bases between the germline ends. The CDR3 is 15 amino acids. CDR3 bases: TGTGCCAGCAGTTATCTGGGGGGGCCGGCAGAGACCCAGTACTTC. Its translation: CASSYLGGPAETQYF.